This T cell receptor (beta chain) emerged from a study of Ad26.COV2.S vaccination and SARS-CoV-2 variants. Notes on this clone: Antigen: not known.

TCRdb's copy holds only in-frame clones and misses some; the assay was immunoSEQ multiplex PCR. The sample lists fewer than 150,000 clones, 86% seen once, with 4.5% to 6% in the top ten. Study-level results: Placebo recipients trailed vaccine recipients in spike-specific TCR breadth.

The CDR3 sequence is 14 residues long. Germline loops: CDR1 MDHEN, CDR2 SYDVKM. The trim removed 2 bases at V and 6 bases at J, leaving 3 bases unmatched. Source: peripheral blood, taken after recovery from COVID-19. The source of this sequence is a human donor who had recovered from COVID-19. The chain combines TRBV28 with TRBJ1-5, with 8 nucleotides matching TRBD1. The CDR3 loop reads CASSLQGAAQPQHF. CDR3 nucleotides: TGTGCCAGCAGTTTACAGGGGGCAGCTCAGCCCCAGCATTTT.